The source of this T cell receptor (beta chain) is a study of regulatory T cells in long-lasting Graves disease. Described time point: persistent/refractory GD, antithyroid drugs over 5 years with positive TRAb. Extracted RNA from PBMCs served as the source of the TCR library. All patients originated from an endocrinology department located in Xi'an, China. Study-level results: Persistent disease samples used TRBV28, TRBJ1-2 and TRBJ2-5 preferentially.

To note about this clonotype: The antigen remains unidentified.

TCR beta libraries were built with iRepertoire HTBI primers and Arm-PCR of CDR3 regions. MiXCR, applied by TCRdb to the multiplex PCR reads, yields one record per CDR3 protein. The sample yields around 430,000 distinct CDR3 sequences, roughly 23% seen once. This CDR3 spans 15 amino acids. Germline V gene lookup returns CDR1 SGHTA and CDR2 FQGNSA. V was cut by 4 bases and J by 1 base, with 14 bases left in between. This sequence originates from a female donor with Graves disease. This sequence joins TRBV7-2 and TRBJ2-7; D may be TRBD1 or TRBD2 (5 bases each). The sequenced sample was peripheral blood mononuclear cells (PBMCs), obtained when the disease was refractory, from a patient treated with antithyroid drugs. CDR3 nucleotide sequence: TGTGCCAGCAGCTCGTACCGAGGGGAATCCTACGAGCAGTACTTC. Protein product: CASSSYRGESYEQYF.